The present T cell receptor beta chain was sequenced within a study of T cells of healthy individuals. TCRdb re-called the 5' RACE reads through MiXCR, storing one row per CDR3 protein. The data show about 100,000 distinct CDR3 sequences, with approximately 15% seen just once and under 7.5% held by the top ten. The germline V and J ends were trimmed by 0 bases and 4 bases, with 13 bases remaining between them. Germline loops: CDR1 MNHEY, CDR2 SVGAGI. The CDR3 consists of 16 residues. This clonotype was sampled from a human donor in good health. The J gene is TRBJ2-1, the V gene TRBV6-5; D may be TRBD1 (7 bases). The CDR3 sequence: CASSYSLPGGYNEQFF. As DNA, the CDR3 is TGTGCCAGCAGTTACTCGCTTCCAGGGGGGTACAATGAGCAGTTCTTC.